This T cell receptor beta chain was sequenced during a study of beta chain features in type 1 diabetes. General study results and limits: More deletions and fewer insertions at VDJ junctions were seen in type 1 diabetes patients.

All of the isolated RNA was reverse transcribed, so expressed TCRB transcripts were sequenced. Only in-frame clones appear in the TCRdb table, and some are missing; sequencing was by immunoSEQ multiplex PCR. This table holds almost 350,000 clones, roughly 8% found once. A note on this clone: The antigen is undetermined.

J lost 0 bases, V lost 1 base, and 5 bases had no gene match. The germline CDR1 and CDR2 sequences are SGHAT and FQNNGV. This CDR3 has 16 amino acids. Sequenced: central memory CD4+ T cells from blood. V and J are TRBV11-2 and TRBJ2-5, with 7 bases matching TRBD1. The sequence was obtained from a young woman in good health. Written as DNA, the CDR3 is TGTGCCAGCAGCTTAGGTGCAGGGGGTCACCAAGAGACCCAGTACTTC. Encoded protein: CASSLGAGGHQETQYF.